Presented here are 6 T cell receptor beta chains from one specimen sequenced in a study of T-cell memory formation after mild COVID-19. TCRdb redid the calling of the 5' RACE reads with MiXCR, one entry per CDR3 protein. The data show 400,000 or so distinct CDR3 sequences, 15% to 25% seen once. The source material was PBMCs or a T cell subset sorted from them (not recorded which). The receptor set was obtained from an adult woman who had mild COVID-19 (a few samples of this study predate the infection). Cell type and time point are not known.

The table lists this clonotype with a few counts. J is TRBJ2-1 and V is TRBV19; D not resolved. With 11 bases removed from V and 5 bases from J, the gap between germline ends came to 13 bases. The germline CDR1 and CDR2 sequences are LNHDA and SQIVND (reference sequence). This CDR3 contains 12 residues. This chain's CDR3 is CAPGNRHNEQFF. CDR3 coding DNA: TGTGCCCCTGGGAACAGACACAATGAGCAGTTCTTC.

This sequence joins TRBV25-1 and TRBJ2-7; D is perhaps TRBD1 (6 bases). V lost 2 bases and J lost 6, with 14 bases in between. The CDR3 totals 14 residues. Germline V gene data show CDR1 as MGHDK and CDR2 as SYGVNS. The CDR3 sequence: CASSEGGDTLEQYF. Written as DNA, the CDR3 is TGTGCCAGCAGTGAAGGTGGGGACACCCTCGAGCAGTACTTC.

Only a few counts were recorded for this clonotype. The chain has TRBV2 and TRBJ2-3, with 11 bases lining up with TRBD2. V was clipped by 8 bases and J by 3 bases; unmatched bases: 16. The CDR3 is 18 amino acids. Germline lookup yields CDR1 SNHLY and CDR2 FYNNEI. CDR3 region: CASRKTSGARRGTDTQYF. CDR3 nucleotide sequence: TGTGCCAGCCGAAAGACTAGCGGGGCCCGAAGAGGGACAGATACGCAGTATTTT.

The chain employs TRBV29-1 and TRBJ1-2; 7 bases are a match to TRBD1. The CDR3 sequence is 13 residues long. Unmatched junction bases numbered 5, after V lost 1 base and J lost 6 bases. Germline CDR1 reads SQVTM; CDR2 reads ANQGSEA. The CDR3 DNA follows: TGCAGCGTTGAAGGACAGGGATATAATGGCTACACCTTC. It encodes CSVEGQGYNGYTF.

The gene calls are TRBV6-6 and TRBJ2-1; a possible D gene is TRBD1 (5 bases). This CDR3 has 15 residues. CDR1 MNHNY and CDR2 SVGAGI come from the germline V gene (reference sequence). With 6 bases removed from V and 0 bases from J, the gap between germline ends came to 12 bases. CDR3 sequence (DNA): TGTGCCAGCAGCGATGGGGCCTTCTCCTACAATGAGCAGTTCTTC. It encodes CASSDGAFSYNEQFF.

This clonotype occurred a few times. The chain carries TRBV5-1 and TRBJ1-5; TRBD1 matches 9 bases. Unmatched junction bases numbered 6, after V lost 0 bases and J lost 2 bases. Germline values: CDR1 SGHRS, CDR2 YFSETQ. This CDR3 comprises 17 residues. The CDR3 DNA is TGCGCCAGCAGCTTGGTGCCTGGGGACAGGGGCAATCAGCCCCAGCATTTT. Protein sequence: CASSLVPGDRGNQPQHF.